This T cell receptor beta chain was sequenced in a study of T-cell memory formation after mild COVID-19. Using its own MiXCR run on the 5' RACE reads, TCRdb lists one record per CDR3 protein. The top ten hold approximately 3.4% of the sample, which has 200,000 to 250,000 distinct CDR3 sequences, about a sixth seen once. Overall study results and limits: Day 15 to 85 contracting clones showed balanced CD4/CD8; day 15 to 37 expanders favored CD4+.

This clonotype has just a few counts. Its target is unknown. Trimming removed 3 bases from V and 8 bases from J; junction bases left unmatched: 15. The CDR3 extends over 18 amino acids. Per the germline V gene, CDR1 is SGHRS and CDR2 is YFSETQ. The source of this sequence is a young man who had mild COVID-19 (a few samples of this study predate the infection). Cell type and time point are not known. V gene TRBV5-1 combines with J gene TRBJ1-4, with 11 bases lining up with TRBD1. Sequenced material: PBMCs or a T cell subset sorted from them (not recorded which). The CDR3 DNA follows: TGCGCCAGCAGCTCTGGATTTATAGGGACAGGGGGTCAGGAAAAACTGTTTTTT. This sequence encodes CASSSGFIGTGGQEKLFF.